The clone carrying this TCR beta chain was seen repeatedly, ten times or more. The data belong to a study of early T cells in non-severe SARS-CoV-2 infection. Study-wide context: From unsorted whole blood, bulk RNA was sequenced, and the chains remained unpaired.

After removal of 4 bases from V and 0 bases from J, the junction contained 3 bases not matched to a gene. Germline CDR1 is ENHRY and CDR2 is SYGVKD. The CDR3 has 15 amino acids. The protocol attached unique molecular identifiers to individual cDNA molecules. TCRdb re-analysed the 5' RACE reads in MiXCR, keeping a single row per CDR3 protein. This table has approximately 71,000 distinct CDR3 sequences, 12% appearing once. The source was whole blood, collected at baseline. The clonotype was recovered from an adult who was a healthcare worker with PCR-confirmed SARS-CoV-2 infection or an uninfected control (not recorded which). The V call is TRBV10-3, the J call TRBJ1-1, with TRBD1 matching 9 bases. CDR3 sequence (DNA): TGTGCCATCAGTGGGGACAGGGAGGTGAACACTGAAGCTTTCTTT. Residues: CAISGDREVNTEAFF.